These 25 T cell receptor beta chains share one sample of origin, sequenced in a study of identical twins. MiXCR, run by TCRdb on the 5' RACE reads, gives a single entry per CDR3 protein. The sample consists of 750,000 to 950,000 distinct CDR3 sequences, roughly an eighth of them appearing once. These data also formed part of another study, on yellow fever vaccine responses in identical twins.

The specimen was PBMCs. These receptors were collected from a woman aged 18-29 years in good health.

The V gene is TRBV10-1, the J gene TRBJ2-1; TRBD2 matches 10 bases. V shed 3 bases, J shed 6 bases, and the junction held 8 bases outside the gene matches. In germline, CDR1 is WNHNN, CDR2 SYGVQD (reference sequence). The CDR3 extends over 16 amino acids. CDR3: CASSESWLAGVNEQFF. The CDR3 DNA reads TGCGCCAGCAGTGAAAGTTGGCTAGCGGGAGTCAATGAGCAGTTCTTC.

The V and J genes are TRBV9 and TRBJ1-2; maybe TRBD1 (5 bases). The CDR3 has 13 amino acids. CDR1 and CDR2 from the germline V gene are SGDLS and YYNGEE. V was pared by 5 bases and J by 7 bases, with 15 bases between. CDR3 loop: CASRDGGTGGYTF. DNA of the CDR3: TGTGCCAGCAGAGACGGGGGGACCGGTGGCTACACCTTC.

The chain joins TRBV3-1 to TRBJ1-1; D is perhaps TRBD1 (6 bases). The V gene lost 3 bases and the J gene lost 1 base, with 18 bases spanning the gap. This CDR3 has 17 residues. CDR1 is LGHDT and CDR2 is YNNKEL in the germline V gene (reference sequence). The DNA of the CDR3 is TGTGCCAGCAGCCAGGTCACAGGGCCGGCGCAGAACACTGAAGCTTTCTTT. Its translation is CASSQVTGPAQNTEAFF.

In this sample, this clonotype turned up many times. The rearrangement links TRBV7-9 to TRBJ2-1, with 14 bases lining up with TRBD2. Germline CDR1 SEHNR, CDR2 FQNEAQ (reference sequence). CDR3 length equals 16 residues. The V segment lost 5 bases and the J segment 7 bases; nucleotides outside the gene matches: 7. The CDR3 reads CASSTRLAGGRNEQFF. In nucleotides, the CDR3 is TGTGCCAGCAGCACGAGACTAGCGGGAGGGAGAAATGAGCAGTTCTTC.

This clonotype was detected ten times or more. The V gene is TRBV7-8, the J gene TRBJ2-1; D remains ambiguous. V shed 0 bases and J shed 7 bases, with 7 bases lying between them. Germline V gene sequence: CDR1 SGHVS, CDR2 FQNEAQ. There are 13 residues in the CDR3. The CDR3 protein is CASSLAPVNEQFF. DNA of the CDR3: TGTGCCAGCAGCTTAGCCCCTGTAAATGAGCAGTTCTTC.

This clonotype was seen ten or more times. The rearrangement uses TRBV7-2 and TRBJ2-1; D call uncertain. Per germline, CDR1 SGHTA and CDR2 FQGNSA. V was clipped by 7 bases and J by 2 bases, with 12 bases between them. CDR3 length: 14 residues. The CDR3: CASIPTGAYNEQFF. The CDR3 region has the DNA TGTGCCAGCATCCCAACTGGGGCCTACAATGAGCAGTTCTTC. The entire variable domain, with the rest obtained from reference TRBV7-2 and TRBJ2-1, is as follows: GAGVSQSPSNKVTEKGKDVELRCDPISGHTALYWYRQSLGQGLEFLIYFQGNSAPDKSGLPSDRFSAERTGGSVSTLTIQRTQQEDSAVYLCASIPTGAYNEQFFGPGTRLTVL.

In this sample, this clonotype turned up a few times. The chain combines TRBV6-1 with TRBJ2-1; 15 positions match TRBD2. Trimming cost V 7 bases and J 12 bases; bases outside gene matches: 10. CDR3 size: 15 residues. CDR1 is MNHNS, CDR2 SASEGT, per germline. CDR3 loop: CASTPTGTSGGLQFF. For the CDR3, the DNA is TGTGCCAGCACCCCAACCGGGACTAGCGGGGGGTTGCAGTTCTTC.

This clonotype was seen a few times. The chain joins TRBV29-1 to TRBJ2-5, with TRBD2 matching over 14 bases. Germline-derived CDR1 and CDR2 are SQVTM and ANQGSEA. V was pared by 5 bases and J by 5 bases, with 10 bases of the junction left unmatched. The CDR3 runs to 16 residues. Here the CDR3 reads CSVLGTSGSPLETQYF. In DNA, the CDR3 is TGCAGCGTTTTGGGGACTAGCGGGAGCCCTCTGGAGACCCAGTACTTC.

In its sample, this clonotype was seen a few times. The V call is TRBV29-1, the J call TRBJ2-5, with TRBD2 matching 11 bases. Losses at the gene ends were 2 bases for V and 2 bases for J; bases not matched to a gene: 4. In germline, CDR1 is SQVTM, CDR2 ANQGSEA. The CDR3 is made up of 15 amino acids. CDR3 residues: CSVERGTSGQETQYF. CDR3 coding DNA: TGCAGCGTTGAAAGGGGGACTAGCGGACAAGAGACCCAGTACTTC.

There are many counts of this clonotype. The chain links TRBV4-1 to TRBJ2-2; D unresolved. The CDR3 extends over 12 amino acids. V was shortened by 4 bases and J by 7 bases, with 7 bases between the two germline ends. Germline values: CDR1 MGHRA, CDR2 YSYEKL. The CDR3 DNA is TGCGCCAGCAGCCGGGTTGGCGGGGAGCTGTTTTTT. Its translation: CASSRVGGELFF.

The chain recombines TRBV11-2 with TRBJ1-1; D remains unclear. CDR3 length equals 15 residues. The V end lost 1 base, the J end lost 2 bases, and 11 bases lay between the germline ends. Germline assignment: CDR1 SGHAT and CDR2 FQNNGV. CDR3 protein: CASSLAFSANTEAFF. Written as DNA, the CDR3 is TGTGCCAGCAGCTTAGCATTTTCAGCAAACACTGAAGCTTTCTTT.

Here the CDR3 reads CASSRTSYGTWDEQFF. CDR3 nucleotide sequence: TGTGCCAGCAGCCGTACATCCTACGGGACATGGGATGAGCAGTTCTTC. The V and J genes are TRBV7-9 and TRBJ2-1, with a weak D call TRBD1 (6 bases). V dropped 5 bases and J dropped 8 bases, with 22 bases sitting between them. Looked up from germline, CDR1 is SEHNR and CDR2 is FQNEAQ (reference sequence). The CDR3 contains 16 residues.

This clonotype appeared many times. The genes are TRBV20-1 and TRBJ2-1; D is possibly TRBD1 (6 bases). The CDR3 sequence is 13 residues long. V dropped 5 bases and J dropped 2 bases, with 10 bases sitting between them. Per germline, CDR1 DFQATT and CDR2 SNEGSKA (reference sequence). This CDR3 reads CSAPGDPYNEQFF. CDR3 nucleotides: TGCAGTGCTCCAGGGGACCCCTACAATGAGCAGTTCTTC.

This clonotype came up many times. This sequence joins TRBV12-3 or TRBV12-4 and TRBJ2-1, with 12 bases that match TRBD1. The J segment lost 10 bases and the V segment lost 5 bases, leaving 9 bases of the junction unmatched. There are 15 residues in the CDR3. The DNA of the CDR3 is TGTGCCAGCAGTCCCCCGGGACAGGGGGCATTGGAGCAGTTCTTC. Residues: CASSPPGQGALEQFF.

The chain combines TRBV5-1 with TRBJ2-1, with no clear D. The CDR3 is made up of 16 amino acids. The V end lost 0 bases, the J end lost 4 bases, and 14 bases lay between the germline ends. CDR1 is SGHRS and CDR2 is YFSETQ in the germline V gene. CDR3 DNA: TGCGCCAGCAGCTTGGTGGCAGGAACCAATTACAATGAGCAGTTCTTC. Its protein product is CASSLVAGTNYNEQFF.

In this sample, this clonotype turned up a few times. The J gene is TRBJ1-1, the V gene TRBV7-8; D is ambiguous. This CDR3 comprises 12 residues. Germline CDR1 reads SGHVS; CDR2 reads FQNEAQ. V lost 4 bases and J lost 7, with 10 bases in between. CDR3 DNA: TGTGCCAGCAGCTCATCCGGGATTGAAGCTTTCTTT. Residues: CASSSSGIEAFF. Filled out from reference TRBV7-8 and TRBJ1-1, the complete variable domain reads GAGVSQSPRYKVAKRGQDVALRCDPISGHVSLFWYQQALGQGPEFLTYFQNEAQLDKSGLPSDRFFAERPEGSVSTLKIQRTQQEDSAVYLCASSSSGIEAFFGQGTRLTVV.

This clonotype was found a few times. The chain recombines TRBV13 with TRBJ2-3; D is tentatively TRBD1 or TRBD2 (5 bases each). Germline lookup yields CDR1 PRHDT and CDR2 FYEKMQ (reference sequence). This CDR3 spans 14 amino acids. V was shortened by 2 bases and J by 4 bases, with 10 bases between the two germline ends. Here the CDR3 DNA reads TGTGCCAGCAGCTTAAGGTCGGGGCCAGATACGCAGTATTTT. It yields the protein CASSLRSGPDTQYF.

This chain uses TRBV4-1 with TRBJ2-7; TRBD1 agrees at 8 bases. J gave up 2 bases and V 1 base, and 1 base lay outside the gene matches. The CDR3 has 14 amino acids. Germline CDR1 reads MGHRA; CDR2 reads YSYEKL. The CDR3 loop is CASSQAQGAYEQYV. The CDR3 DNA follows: TGCGCCAGCAGCCAAGCACAGGGGGCCTACGAGCAGTACGTC.

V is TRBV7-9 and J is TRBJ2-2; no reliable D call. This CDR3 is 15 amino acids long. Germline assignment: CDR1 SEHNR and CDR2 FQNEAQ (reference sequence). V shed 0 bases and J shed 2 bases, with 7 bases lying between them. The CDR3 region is CASSLATLNTGELFF. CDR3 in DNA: TGTGCCAGCAGCTTAGCGACACTTAACACCGGGGAGCTGTTTTTT.

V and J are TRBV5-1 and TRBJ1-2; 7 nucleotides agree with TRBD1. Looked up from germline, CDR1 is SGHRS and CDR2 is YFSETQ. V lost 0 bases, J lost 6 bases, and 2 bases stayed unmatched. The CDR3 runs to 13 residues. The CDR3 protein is CASSLEGANGYTF. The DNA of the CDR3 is TGCGCCAGCAGCTTGGAGGGGGCGAATGGCTACACCTTC.

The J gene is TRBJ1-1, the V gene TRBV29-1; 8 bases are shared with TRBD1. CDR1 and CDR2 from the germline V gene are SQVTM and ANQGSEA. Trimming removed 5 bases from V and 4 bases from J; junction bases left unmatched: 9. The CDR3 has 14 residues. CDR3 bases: TGCAGCGTTCCGGGGCAGGGGGCTATCACTGAAGCTTTCTTT. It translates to CSVPGQGAITEAFF. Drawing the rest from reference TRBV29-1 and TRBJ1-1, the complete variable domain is SAVISQKPSRDICQRGTSLTIQCQVDSQVTMMFWYRQQPGQSLTLIATANQGSEATYESGFVIDKFPISRPNLTFSTLTVSNMSPEDSSIYLCSVPGQGAITEAFFGQGTRLTVV.

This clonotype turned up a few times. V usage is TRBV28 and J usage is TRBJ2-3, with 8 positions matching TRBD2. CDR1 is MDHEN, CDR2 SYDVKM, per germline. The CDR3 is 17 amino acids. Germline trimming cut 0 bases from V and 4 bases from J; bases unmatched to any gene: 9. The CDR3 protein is CASSLWGLGFAADTQYF. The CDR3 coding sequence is TGTGCCAGCAGTTTATGGGGACTAGGATTTGCCGCAGATACGCAGTATTTT.

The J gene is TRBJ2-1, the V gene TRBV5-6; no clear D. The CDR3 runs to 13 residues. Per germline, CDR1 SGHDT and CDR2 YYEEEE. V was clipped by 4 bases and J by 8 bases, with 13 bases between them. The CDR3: CASSAIGIHEQFF. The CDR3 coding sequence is TGTGCCAGCAGCGCGATCGGAATCCATGAGCAGTTCTTC.

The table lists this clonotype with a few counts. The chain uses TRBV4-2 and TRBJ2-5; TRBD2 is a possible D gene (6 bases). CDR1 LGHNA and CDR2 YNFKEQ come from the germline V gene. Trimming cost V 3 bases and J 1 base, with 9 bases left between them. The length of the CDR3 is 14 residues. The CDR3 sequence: CASSQGLLQETQYF. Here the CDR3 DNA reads TGTGCCAGCAGCCAGGGACTTCTCCAAGAGACCCAGTACTTC.

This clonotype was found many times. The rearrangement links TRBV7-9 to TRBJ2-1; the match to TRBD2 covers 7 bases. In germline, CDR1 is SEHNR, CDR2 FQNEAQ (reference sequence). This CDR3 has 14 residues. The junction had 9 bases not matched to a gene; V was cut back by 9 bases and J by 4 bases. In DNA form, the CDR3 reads TGTGCCAGTCCAAGGGAGGGCCAATACAATGAGCAGTTCTTC. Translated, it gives CASPREGQYNEQFF.